This T cell receptor beta chain derives from a study of OX40 agonist ivuxolimab in advanced cancers. Across the study: A male proportion of just over 80% was recorded, with mean age 60 years and range roughly 23 to 79. Having had anti-PD-1, anti-PD-L1 or anti-CTLA-4 therapy before was allowed, and approximately 40% had some.

Assay used: immunoSEQ multiplex PCR; TCRdb lists only in-frame clones, some missing. The sample holds some 70,000 clones; approximately 90% are singletons and the top ten take around 8.3%. Germline CDR1 is GTSNPN and CDR2 is SVGIG (reference sequence). The CDR3 has 13 amino acids. V lost 4 bases and J 3 bases, leaving 10 bases between the germline ends. This TCR derives from an adult with an advanced solid tumor such as melanoma, head and neck, liver or kidney cancer. The rearrangement joins TRBV30 to TRBJ1-5; D not resolved. Material: CD4+ or CD8+ T cells sorted from blood, obtained in a trial of the OX40 agonist ivuxolimab. The CDR3 DNA reads TGTGCCTGGACCTGGGGTTACAATCAGCCCCAGCATTTT. The encoded protein is CAWTWGYNQPQHF.